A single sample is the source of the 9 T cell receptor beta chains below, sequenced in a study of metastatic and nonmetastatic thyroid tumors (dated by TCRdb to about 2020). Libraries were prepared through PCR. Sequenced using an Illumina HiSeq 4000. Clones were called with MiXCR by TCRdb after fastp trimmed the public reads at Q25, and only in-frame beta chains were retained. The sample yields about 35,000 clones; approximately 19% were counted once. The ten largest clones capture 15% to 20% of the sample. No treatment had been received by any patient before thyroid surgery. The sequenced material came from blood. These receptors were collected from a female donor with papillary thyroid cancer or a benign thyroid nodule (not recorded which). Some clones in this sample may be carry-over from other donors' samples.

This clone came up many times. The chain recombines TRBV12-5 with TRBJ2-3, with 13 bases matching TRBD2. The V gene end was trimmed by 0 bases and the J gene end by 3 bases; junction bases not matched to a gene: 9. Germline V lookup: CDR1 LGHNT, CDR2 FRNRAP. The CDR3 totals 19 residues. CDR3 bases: TGTGCTAGTGGTTTGGTTACTAGCGGGAGGGCCGAGTGGACAGATACGCAGTATTTT. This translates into CASGLVTSGRAEWTDTQYF. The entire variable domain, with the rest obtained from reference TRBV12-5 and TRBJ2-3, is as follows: DARVTQTPRHKVTEMGQEVTMRCQPILGHNTVFWYRQTMMQGLELLAYFRNRAPLDDSGMPKDRFSAEMPDATLATLKIQPSEPRDSAVYFCASGLVTSGRAEWTDTQYFGPGTRLTVL.

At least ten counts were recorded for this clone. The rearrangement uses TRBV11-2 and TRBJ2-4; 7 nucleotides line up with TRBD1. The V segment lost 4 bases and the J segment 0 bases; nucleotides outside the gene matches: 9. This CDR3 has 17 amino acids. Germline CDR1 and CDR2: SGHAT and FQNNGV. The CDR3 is CASSSARTGLAKNIQYF. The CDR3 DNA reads TGTGCCAGCAGCTCGGCCCGGACAGGATTAGCCAAAAACATTCAGTACTTC. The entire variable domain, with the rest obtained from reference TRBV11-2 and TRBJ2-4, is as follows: EAGVAQSPRYKIIEKRQSVAFWCNPISGHATLYWYQQILGQGPKLLIQFQNNGVVDDSQLPKDRFSAERLKGVDSTLKIQPAKLEDSAVYLCASSSARTGLAKNIQYFGAGTRLSVL.

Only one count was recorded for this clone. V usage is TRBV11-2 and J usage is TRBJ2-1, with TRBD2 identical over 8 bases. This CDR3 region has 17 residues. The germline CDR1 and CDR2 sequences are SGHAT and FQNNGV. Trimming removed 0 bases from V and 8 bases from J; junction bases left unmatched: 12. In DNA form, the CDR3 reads TGTGCCAGCAGCTTAGACCGGACTAGCTTGAGGTGGTATGAGCAGTTCTTC. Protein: CASSLDRTSLRWYEQFF.

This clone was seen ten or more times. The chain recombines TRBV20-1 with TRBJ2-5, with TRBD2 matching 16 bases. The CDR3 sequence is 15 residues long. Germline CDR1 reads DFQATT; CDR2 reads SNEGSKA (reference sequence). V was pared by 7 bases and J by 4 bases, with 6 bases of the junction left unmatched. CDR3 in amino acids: CSEGTSGRAGETQYF. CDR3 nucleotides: TGCAGTGAGGGGACTAGCGGGAGGGCCGGAGAGACCCAGTACTTC.

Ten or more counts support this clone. CDR3 sequence reads: CASSSRTDQETQYF. DNA for the CDR3: TGTGCCAGCAGCTCCCGGACAGACCAAGAGACCCAGTACTTC. The chain uses TRBV11-2 and TRBJ2-5; D is possibly TRBD1 (6 bases). V lost 4 bases, J lost 0 bases, and 9 bases lay in between. Germline CDR1 reads SGHAT; CDR2 reads FQNNGV. The CDR3 covers 14 residues.

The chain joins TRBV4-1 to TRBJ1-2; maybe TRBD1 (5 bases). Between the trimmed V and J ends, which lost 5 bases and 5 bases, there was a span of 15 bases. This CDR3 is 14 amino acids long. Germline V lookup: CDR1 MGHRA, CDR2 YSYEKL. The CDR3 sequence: CASSIRLGGYGYTF. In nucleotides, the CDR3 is TGCGCCAGCAGCATACGACTCGGGGGATATGGCTACACCTTC.

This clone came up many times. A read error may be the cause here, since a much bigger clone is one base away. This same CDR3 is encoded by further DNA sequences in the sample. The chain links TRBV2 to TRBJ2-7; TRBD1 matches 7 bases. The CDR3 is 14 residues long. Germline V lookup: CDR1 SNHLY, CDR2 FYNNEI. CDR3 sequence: CASSEPRGSYEQYF. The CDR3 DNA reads TGTGCCAGCAGTGAACCCAGGGGGTCCTACGAACAGTACTTC.

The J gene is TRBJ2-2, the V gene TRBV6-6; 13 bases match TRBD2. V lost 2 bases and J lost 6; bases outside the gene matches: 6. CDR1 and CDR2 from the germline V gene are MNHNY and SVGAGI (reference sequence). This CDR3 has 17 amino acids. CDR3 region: CASSYLWTSGSPGELFF. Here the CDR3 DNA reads TGTGCCAGCAGTTACCTCTGGACTAGCGGGAGTCCCGGGGAGCTGTTTTTT.

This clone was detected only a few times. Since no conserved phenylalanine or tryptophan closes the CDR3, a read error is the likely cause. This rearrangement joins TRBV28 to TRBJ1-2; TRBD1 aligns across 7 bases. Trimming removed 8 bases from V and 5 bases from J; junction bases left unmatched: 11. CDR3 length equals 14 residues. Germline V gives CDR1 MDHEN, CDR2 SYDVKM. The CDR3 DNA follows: TGTGCCAGCGGGGACAGAGGGGGGAAATATGGCTACACCATC. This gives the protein CASGDRGGKYGYTI.